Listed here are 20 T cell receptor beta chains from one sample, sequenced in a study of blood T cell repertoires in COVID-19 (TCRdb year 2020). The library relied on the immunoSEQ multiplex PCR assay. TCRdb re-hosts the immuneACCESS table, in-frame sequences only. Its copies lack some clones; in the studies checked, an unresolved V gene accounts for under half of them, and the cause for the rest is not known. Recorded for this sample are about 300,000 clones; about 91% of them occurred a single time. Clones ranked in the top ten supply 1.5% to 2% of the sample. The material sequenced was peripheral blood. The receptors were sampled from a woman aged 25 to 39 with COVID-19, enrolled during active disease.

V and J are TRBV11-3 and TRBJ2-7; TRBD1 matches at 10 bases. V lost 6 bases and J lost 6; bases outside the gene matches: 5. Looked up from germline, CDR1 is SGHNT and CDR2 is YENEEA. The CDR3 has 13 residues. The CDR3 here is CASRSGQGTEQYF. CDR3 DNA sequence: TGTGCCAGCAGATCGGGACAGGGGACCGAGCAGTACTTC.

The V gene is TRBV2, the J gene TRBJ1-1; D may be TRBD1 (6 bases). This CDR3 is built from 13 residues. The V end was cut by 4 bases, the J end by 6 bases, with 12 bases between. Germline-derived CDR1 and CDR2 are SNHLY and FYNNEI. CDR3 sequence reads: CASSVGGAAEAFF. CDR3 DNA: TGTGCCAGCAGTGTAGGGGGTGCCGCTGAAGCTTTCTTT.

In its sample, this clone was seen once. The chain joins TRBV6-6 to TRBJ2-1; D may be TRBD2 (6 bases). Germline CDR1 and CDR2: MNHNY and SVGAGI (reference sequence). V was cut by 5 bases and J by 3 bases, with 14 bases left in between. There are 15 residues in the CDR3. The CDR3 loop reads CASSDPGLNYNEQFF. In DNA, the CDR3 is TGTGCCAGCAGTGACCCGGGACTCAACTACAATGAGCAGTTCTTC.

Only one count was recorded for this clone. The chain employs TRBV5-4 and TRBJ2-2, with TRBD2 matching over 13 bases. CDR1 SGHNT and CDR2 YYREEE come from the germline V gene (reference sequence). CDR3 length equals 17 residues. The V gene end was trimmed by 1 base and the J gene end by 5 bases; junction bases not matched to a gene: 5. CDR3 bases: TGTGCCAGCAGCTTGAGACTAGCGGGGGGCAATACCGGGGAGCTGTTTTTT. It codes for CASSLRLAGGNTGELFF.

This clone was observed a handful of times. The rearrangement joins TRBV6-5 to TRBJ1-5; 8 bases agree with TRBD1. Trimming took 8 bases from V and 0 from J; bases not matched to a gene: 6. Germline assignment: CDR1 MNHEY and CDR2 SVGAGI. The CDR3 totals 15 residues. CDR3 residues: CASGGQGYSNQPQHF. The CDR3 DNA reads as TGTGCCAGCGGAGGACAGGGATATAGCAATCAGCCCCAGCATTTT.

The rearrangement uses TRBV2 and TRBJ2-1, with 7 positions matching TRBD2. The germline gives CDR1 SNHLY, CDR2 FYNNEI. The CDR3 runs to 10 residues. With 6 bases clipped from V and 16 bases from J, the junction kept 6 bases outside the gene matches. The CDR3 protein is CASRLVAGFF. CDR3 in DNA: TGTGCCAGCAGGTTGGTAGCGGGTTTCTTC.

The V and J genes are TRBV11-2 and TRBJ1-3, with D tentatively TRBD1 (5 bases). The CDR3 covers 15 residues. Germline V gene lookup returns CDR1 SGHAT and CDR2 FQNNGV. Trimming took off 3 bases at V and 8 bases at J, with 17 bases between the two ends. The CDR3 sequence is CASSFPRGLPDTIYF. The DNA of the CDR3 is TGTGCCAGCAGCTTCCCCCGGGGGTTGCCGGACACCATATATTTT.

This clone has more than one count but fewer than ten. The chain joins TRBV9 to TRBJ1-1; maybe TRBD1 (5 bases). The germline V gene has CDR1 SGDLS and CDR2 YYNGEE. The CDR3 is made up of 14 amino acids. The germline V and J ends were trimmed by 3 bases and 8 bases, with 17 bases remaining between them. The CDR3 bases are TGTGCCAGCAGCGGGGGGAGGGTAAACGGAGAAGCTTTCTTT. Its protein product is CASSGGRVNGEAFF.

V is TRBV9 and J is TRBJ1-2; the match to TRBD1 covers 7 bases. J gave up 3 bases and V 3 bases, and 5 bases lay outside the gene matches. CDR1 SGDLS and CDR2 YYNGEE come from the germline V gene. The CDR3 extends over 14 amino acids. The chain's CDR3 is CASSARTGDYGYTF. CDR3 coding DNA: TGTGCCAGCAGCGCAAGGACAGGAGACTATGGCTACACCTTC.

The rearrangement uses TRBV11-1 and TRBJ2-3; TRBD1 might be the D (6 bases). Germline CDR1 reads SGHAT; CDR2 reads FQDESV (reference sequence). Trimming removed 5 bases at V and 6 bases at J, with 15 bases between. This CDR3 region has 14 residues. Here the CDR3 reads CASSGRTGLDTQYF. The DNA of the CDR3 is TGTGCCAGCAGCGGAAGAACAGGGCTGGATACGCAGTATTTT.

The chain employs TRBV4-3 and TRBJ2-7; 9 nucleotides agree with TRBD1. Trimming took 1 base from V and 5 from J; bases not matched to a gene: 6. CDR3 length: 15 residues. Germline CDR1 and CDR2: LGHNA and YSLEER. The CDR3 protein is CASSQAGTGIHEQYF. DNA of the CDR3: TGCGCCAGCAGCCAAGCCGGGACAGGGATCCACGAGCAGTACTTC.

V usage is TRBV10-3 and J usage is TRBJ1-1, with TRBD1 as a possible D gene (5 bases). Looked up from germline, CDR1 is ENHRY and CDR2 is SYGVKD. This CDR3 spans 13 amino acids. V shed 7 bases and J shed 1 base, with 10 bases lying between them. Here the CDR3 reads CAIMGQGNTEAFF. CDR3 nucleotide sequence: TGTGCCATCATGGGTCAGGGGAACACTGAAGCTTTCTTT.

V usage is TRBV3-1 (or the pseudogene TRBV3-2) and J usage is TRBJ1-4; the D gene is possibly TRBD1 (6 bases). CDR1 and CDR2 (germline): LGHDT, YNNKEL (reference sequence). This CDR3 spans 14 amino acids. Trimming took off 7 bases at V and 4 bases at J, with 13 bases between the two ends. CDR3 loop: CASTSQGNNEKLFF. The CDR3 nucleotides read TGTGCCAGCACCAGCCAGGGGAATAATGAAAAACTGTTTTTT.

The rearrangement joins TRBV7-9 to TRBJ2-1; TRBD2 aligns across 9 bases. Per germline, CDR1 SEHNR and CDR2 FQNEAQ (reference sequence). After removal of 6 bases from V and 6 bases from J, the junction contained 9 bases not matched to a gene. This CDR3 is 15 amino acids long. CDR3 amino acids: CASSRSGGGANEQFF. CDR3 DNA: TGTGCCAGCAGTCGTAGTGGCGGGGGGGCCAATGAGCAGTTCTTC.

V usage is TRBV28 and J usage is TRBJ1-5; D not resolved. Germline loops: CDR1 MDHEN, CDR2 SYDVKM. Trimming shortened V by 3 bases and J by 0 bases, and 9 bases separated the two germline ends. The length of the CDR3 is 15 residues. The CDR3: CASSFEVASNQPQHF. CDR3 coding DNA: TGTGCCAGCAGTTTTGAGGTGGCTAGCAATCAGCCCCAGCATTTT.

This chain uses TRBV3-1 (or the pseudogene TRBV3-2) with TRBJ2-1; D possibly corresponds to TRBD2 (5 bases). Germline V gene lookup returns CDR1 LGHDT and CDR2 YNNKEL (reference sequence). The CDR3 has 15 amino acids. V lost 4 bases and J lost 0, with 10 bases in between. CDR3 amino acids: CASSPDWGSYNEQFF. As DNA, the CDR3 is TGTGCCAGCAGCCCGGACTGGGGCTCCTACAATGAGCAGTTCTTC.

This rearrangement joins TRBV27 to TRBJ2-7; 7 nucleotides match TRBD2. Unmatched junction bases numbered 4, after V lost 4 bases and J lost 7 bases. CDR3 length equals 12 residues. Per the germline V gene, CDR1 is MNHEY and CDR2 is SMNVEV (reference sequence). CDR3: CASSSLGGEQYF. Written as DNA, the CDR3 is TGTGCCAGCAGTTCCCTCGGGGGGGAGCAGTACTTC.

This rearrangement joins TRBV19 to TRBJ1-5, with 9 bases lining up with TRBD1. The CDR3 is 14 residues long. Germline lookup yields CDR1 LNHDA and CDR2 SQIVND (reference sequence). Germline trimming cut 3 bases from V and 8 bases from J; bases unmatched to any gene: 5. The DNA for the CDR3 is TGTGCCAGTAGTATCGGACAGGGGCTTAAGCCCCAGCATTTT. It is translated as CASSIGQGLKPQHF.

Written as DNA, the CDR3 is TGTGCCACCAGTGATCCTCCGGGACAGGGCGGATGGGGAGAGACCCAGTACTTC. Its translation is CATSDPPGQGGWGETQYF. The genes are TRBV24-1 and TRBJ2-5; 9 nucleotides align to TRBD1. The CDR3 is 18 residues long. The V gene end was trimmed by 3 bases and the J gene end by 4 bases; junction bases not matched to a gene: 14. Germline lookup yields CDR1 KGHDR and CDR2 SFDVKD.

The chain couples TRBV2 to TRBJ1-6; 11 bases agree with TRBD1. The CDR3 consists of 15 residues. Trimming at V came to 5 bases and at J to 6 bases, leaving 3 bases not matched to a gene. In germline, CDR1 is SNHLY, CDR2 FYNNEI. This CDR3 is CASSPGTGGNSPLHF. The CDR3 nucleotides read TGTGCCAGCAGTCCCGGGACAGGGGGTAATTCACCCCTCCACTTT.